The 9 T cell receptor beta chains reported below all come from one sample, sequenced in a study of cytomegalovirus exposure and HLA in healthy donors. PCR involved 60 Vbeta and 13 Jbeta primers. Assay: immunoSEQ multiplex PCR; the TCRdb copy retains only in-frame clones and omits some. The table lists about 98,000 clones, under 75% of them singletons, with approximately 1.1% in the top ten. The sample comprised PBMCs. The source of these receptors is a female donor in good health and CMV-seronegative.

The chain has TRBV18 and TRBJ1-2; the D gene is possibly TRBD1 (5 bases). The CDR3 has 17 residues. Germline CDR1 is KGHSH and CDR2 is LQKENI. With 0 bases removed from V and 8 bases from J, the gap between germline ends came to 22 bases. The CDR3 DNA reads as TGTGCCAGCTCACCACCGTGGGCGGGGCAAGAATCTAAGGGCTACACCTTC. This gives the protein CASSPPWAGQESKGYTF.

The CDR3 here is CASRSPSERGGNEKLFF. The CDR3 DNA follows: TGCGCCAGCAGGTCCCCCTCCGAGCGGGGGGGGAATGAAAAACTGTTTTTT. The J gene is TRBJ1-4, the V gene TRBV5-1; a possible D gene is TRBD1 (5 bases). V lost 5 bases, J lost 5 bases, and 22 bases lay in between. The germline gives CDR1 SGHRS, CDR2 YFSETQ. This CDR3 is 17 amino acids long.

This clone appeared a few times. The rearrangement links TRBV6-6 to TRBJ1-1; D remains unclear. This CDR3 is 14 amino acids long. Trimming pared 8 bases from V and 0 bases from J, leaving 13 bases between. Per germline, CDR1 MNHNY and CDR2 SVGAGI (reference sequence). CDR3 loop: CASPGGSMNTEAFF. The CDR3 bases are TGTGCCAGCCCAGGAGGGTCTATGAACACTGAAGCTTTCTTT.

J is TRBJ1-1 and V is TRBV5-1; D ambiguous. Germline assignment: CDR1 SGHRS and CDR2 YFSETQ. The CDR3 sequence is 15 residues long. Trimming stripped 0 bases from V and 6 bases from J, with 15 bases between. The CDR3 DNA sequence: TGCGCCAGCAGCTTGGGTCGGGGAAGGGTATCTGAAGCTTTCTTT. Translated: CASSLGRGRVSEAFF.

The chain links TRBV7-9 to TRBJ2-7; 8 bases are a match to TRBD2. The length of the CDR3 is 14 residues. Looked up from germline, CDR1 is SEHNR and CDR2 is FQNEAQ (reference sequence). Trimming cost V 3 bases and J 2 bases; bases outside gene matches: 3. The CDR3 is CASSFLAGTYEQYF. The CDR3 region has the DNA TGTGCCAGCAGCTTCCTAGCGGGCACCTACGAGCAGTACTTC.

V gene TRBV6-6 combines with J gene TRBJ2-2, with TRBD1 matching 7 bases. The trim removed 2 bases at V and 6 bases at J, leaving 9 bases unmatched. Germline assignment: CDR1 MNHNY and CDR2 SVGAGI (reference sequence). This CDR3 is 16 amino acids long. DNA of the CDR3: TGTGCCAGCAGTTACCCGGGACAGAGAGGCCCCGGGGAGCTGTTTTTT. Its translation is CASSYPGQRGPGELFF.

V gene TRBV7-2 combines with J gene TRBJ1-1; 9 bases align to TRBD1. The CDR3 is 12 amino acids. The V gene's germline CDR1 is SGHTA and CDR2 FQGNSA. The J segment lost 11 bases and the V segment lost 5 bases, leaving 6 bases of the junction unmatched. The CDR3 DNA follows: TGTGCCAGCAGCATCACCGGGACAGGGGCTTTCTTT. It codes for CASSITGTGAFF.

This chain uses TRBV4-1 with TRBJ2-7; TRBD2 matches at 9 bases. This CDR3 is built from 16 residues. V was clipped by 1 base and J by 5 bases; unmatched bases: 9. The germline gives CDR1 MGHRA, CDR2 YSYEKL. The CDR3 nucleotides read TGCGCCAGCAGCCAAGTCCTAGCGGGATCCCCCGACGAGCAGTACTTC. This translates into CASSQVLAGSPDEQYF.

Remarks on this clone: The germline gene is not matched at one end of the junction; a read error may be the cause. J is TRBJ2-7 and V is TRBV18; TRBD1 might be the D (5 bases). The CDR3 contains 13 residues. Germline V lookup: CDR1 KGHSH, CDR2 LQKENI. The CDR3 here is CASSPPSRDSHSF. The CDR3 DNA is TGTGCCAGCTCACCCCCAAGCAGAGACAGCCACTCCTTC.